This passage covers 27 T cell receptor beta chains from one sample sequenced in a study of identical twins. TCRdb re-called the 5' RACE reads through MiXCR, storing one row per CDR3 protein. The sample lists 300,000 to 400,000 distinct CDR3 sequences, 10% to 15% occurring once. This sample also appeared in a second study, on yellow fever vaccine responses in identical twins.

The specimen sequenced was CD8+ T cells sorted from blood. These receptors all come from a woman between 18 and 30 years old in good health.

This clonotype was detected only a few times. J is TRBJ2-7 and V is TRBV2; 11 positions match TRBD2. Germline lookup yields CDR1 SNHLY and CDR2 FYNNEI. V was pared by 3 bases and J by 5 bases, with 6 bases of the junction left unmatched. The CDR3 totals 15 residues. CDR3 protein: CASSEIASGRNEQYF. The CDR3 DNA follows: TGTGCCAGCAGTGAGATTGCTAGCGGGAGGAACGAGCAGTACTTC.

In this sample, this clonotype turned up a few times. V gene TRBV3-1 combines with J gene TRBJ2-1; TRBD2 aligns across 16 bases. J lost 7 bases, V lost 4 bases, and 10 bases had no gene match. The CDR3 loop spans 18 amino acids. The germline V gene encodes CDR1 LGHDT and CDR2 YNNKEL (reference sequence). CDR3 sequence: CASSLGLAGGPLRNEQFF. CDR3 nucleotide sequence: TGTGCCAGCAGCCTGGGACTAGCGGGGGGGCCGTTGAGAAATGAGCAGTTCTTC.

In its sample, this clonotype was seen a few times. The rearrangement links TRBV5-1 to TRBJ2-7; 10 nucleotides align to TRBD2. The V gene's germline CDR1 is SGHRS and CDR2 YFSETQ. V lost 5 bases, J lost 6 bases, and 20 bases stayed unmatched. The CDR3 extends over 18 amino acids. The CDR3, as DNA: TGCGCCAGCAGTCGTGATGCTAGCGGGAGTAGTGATTGGGCCGAGCAGTACTTC. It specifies CASSRDASGSSDWAEQYF.

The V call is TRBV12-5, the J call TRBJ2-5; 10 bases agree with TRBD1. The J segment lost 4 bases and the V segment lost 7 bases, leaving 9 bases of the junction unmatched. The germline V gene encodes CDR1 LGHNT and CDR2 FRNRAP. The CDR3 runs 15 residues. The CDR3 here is CASATGTGAPETQYF. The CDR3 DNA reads TGTGCTAGTGCTACCGGGACAGGGGCGCCAGAGACCCAGTACTTC.

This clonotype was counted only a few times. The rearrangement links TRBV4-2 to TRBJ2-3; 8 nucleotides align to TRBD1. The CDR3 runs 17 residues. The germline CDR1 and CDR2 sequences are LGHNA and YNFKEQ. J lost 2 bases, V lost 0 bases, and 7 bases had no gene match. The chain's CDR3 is CASSQEERDRFTDTQYF. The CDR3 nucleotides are TGTGCCAGCAGCCAAGAAGAGAGGGACAGGTTCACAGATACGCAGTATTTT.

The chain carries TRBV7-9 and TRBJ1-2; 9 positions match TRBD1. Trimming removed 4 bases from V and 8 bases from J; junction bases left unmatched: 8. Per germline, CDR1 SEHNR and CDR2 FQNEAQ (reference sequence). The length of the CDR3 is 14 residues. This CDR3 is CASSSGQGSKGYTF. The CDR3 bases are TGTGCCAGCAGCTCTGGACAGGGGAGCAAGGGCTACACCTTC.

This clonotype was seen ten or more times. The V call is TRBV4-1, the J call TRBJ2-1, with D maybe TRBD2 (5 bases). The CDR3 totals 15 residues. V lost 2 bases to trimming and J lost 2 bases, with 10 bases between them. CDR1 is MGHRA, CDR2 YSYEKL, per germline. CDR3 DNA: TGCGCCAGCAGCCAACTTATCGGGACCTACAATGAGCAGTTCTTC. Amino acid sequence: CASSQLIGTYNEQFF.

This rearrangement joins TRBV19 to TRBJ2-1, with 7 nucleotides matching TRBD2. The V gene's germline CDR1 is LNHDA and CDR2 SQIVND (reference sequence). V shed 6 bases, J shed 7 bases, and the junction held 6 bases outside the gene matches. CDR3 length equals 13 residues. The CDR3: CASRSGTKNEQFF. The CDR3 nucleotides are TGTGCCAGTAGATCCGGGACTAAGAATGAGCAGTTCTTC.

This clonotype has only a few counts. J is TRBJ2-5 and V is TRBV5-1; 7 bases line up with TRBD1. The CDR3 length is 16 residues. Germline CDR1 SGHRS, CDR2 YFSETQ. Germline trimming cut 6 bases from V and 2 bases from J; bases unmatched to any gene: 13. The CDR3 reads CASIGGVGSPQETQYF. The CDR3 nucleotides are TGCGCCAGCATAGGGGGCGTGGGCTCCCCTCAAGAGACCCAGTACTTC.

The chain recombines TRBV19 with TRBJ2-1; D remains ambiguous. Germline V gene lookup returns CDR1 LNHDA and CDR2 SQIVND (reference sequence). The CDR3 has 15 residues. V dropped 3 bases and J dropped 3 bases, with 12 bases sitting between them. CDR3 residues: CASSMIPEDYNEQFF. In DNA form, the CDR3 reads TGTGCCAGTAGTATGATCCCCGAGGACTACAATGAGCAGTTCTTC.

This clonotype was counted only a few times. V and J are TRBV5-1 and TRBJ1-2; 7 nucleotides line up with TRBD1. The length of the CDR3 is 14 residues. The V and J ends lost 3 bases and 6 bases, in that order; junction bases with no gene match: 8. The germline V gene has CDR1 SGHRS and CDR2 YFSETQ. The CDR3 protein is CASSSTQGGDGYTF. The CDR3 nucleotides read TGCGCCAGCAGCTCGACGCAGGGGGGCGATGGCTACACCTTC.

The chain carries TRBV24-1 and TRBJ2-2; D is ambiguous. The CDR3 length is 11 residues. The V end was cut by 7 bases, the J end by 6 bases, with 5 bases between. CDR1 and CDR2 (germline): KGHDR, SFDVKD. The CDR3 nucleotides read TGTGCCACCAGCTTGGCCGGGGAGCTGTTTTTT. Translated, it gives CATSLAGELFF.

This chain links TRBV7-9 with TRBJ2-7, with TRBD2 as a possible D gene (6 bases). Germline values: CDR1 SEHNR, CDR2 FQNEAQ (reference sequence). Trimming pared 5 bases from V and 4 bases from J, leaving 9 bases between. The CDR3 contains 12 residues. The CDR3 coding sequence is TGTGCCAGCAGCCGGGGGAATTACGAGCAGTACGTC. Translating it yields CASSRGNYEQYV.

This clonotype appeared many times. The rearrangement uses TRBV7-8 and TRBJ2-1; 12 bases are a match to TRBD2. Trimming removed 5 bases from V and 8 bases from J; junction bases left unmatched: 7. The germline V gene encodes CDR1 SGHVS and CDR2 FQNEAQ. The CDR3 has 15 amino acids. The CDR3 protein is CASSLTSGSDYEQFF. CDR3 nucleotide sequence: TGTGCCAGCAGCCTGACTAGCGGGAGTGATTATGAGCAGTTCTTC.

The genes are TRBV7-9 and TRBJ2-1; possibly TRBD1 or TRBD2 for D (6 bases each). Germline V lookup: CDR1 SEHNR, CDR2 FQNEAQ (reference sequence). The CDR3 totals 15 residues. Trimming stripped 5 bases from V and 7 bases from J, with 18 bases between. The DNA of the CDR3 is TGTGCCAGCAGCATACAGGGCCTAGCGAGTAATGAGCAGTTCTTC. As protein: CASSIQGLASNEQFF.

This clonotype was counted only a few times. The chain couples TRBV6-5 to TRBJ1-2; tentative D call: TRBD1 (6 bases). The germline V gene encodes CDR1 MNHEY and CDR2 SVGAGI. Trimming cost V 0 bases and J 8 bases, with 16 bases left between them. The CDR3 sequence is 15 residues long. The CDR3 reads CASSYSGGPGRGYTF. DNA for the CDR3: TGTGCCAGCAGTTACTCGGGGGGGCCAGGCAGGGGCTACACCTTC.

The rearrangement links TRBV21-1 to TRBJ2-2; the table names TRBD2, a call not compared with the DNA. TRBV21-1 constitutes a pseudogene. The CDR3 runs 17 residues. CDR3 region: CASSKDPGLADTGELFF. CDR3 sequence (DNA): TGTGCCAGCAGCAAAGATCCGGGACTAGCCGATACCGGGGAGCTGTTTTTT.

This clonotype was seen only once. CDR3 region: CASSAGTWGQPQHF. The CDR3 bases are TGTGCCAGCAGCGCCGGGACATGGGGTCAGCCCCAGCATTTT. This chain connects TRBV2 to TRBJ1-5; maybe TRBD1 (6 bases). Germline CDR1 is SNHLY and CDR2 is FYNNEI. The CDR3 length is 14 residues. V was trimmed by 6 bases and J by 6 bases, leaving 15 bases between them.

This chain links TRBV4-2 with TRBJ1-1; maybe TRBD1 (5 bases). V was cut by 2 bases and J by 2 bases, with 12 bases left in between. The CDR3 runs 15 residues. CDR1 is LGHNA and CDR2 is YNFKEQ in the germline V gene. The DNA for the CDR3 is TGTGCCAGCAGCCAACATTTGGGGGAAAACACTGAAGCTTTCTTT. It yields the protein CASSQHLGENTEAFF.

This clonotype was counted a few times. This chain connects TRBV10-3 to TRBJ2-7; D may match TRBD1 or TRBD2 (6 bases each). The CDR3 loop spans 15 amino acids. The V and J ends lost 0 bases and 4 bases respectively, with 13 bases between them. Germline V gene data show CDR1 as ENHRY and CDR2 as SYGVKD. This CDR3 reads CAISESKGGLYEQYF. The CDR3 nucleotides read TGTGCCATCAGTGAGTCGAAAGGGGGGCTATACGAGCAGTACTTC.

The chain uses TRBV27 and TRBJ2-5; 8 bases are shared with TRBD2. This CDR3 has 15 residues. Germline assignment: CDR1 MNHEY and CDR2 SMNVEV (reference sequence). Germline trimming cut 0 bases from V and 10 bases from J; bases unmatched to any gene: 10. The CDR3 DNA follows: TGTGCCAGCAGTTTATCGTCAGCGGGGGAGAGGGGCCAGTACTTC. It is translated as CASSLSSAGERGQYF.

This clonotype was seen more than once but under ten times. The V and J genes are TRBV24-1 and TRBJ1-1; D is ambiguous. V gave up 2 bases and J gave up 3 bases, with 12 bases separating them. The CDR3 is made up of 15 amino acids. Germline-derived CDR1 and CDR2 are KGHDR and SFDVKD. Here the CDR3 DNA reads TGTGCCACCAGTGATTCACAACGTGGGGACACTGAAGCTTTCTTT. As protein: CATSDSQRGDTEAFF.

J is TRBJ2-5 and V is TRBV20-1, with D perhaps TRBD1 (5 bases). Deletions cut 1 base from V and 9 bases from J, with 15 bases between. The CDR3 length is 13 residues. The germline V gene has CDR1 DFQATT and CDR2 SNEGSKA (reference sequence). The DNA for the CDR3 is TGCAGTGCTAGAGGTCAGGCGACCAGGGCCCAGTACTTC. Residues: CSARGQATRAQYF.

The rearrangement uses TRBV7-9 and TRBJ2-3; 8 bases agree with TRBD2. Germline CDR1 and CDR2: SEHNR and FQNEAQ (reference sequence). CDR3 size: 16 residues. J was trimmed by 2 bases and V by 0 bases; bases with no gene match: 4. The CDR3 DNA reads TGTGCCAGCAGCTTAGCTACGGGAGGGATCACAGATACGCAGTATTTT. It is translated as CASSLATGGITDTQYF.

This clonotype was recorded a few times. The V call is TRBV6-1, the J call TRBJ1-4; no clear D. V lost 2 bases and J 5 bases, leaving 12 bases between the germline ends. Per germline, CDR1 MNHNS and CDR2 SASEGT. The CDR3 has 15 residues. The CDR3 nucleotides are TGTGCCAGCAGTGAATTCTGGCAGTCCAATGAAAAACTGTTTTTT. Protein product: CASSEFWQSNEKLFF.

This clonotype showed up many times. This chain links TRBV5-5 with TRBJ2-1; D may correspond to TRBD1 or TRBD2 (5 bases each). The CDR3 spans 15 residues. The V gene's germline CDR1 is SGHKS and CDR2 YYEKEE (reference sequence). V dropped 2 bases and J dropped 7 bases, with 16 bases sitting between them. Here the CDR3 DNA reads TGTGCCAGCAGCTTCCTCGGGATTGGGGGAAATGAGCAGTTCTTC. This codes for CASSFLGIGGNEQFF.

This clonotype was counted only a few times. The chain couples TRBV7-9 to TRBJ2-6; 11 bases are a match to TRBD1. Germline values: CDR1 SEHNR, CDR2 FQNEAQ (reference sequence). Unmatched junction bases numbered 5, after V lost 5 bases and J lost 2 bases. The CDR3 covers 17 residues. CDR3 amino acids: CASSRRTGGTGANVLTF. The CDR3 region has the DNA TGTGCCAGCAGCCGCCGGACAGGGGGCACTGGGGCCAACGTCCTGACTTTC.